The 28 T cell receptor beta chains listed next were all sequenced from one sample in a study of T cells expressing NK-cell markers. From the 5' RACE reads, TCRdb lists one entry per CDR3 protein and no DNA. Its table lists approximately 380,000 distinct CDR3 sequences. The sequenced sample consisted of blood T cells: a sorted CD56 or NKG2C T cell subset, CD4+ or CD8+ T cells, or bulk PBMC T cells (not recorded which). These receptors were taken from a man aged 18-69 years in good health.

CDR3: CASKQIGKSTDTQYF. The chain links TRBV27 to TRBJ2-3. Germline CDR1 reads MNHEY; CDR2 reads SMNVEV (reference sequence). The length of the CDR3 is 15 residues.

J is TRBJ2-2 and V is TRBV6-1; TCRdb calls TRBD2, which cannot be checked without DNA. Germline CDR1 reads MNHNS; CDR2 reads SASEGT. The CDR3 contains 15 residues. The CDR3 spells CASKTGKGGTGELFF.

This chain links TRBV12-3 or TRBV12-4 with TRBJ1-4. The CDR3 is 15 residues long. Here the CDR3 reads CASSRLRAPNEKLFF.

The J gene is TRBJ2-3, the V gene TRBV20-1; as DNA is missing, the TRBD1 call by TCRdb cannot be tested. This CDR3 spans 14 amino acids. From germline, CDR1 is DFQATT and CDR2 SNEGSKA (reference sequence). The CDR3 reads CSARRTGRADTQYF.

The rearrangement links TRBV18 to TRBJ2-5; TCRdb's D call of TRBD1 is untestable without DNA. The CDR3 runs 18 residues. Per germline, CDR1 KGHSH and CDR2 LQKENI. The CDR3 reads CASSPPRTGVLSQETQYF.

The V call is TRBV7-8, the J call TRBJ1-1. CDR1 and CDR2 (germline): SGHVS, FQNEAQ. The length of the CDR3 is 15 residues. The CDR3 region is CASSAVGRANTEAFF. The full variable domain, completed using reference TRBV7-8 and TRBJ1-1, is GAGVSQSPRYKVAKRGQDVALRCDPISGHVSLFWYQQALGQGPEFLTYFQNEAQLDKSGLPSDRFFAERPEGSVSTLKIQRTQQEDSAVYLCASSAVGRANTEAFFGQGTRLTVV.

The chain uses TRBV18 and TRBJ1-2; TCRdb outputs TRBD1, but without DNA this stays unchecked. This CDR3 is 14 amino acids long. Germline-derived CDR1 and CDR2 are KGHSH and LQKENI. The CDR3 spells CASSPSGGDYGYTF.

The J gene is TRBJ2-7, the V gene TRBV15. The CDR3 is made up of 15 amino acids. The germline CDR1 and CDR2 sequences are LNHNV and YYDKDF (reference sequence). The CDR3: CATSRISVGSYEQYF.

V usage is TRBV19 and J usage is TRBJ2-1; the TRBD1 assignment by TCRdb is unverifiable without DNA. The germline gives CDR1 LNHDA, CDR2 SQIVND (reference sequence). CDR3 size: 12 residues. CDR3 amino acids: CASSSTGTLEFF.

The rearrangement uses TRBV6-1 and TRBJ2-4; TCRdb calls TRBD1, which cannot be checked without DNA. The V gene's germline CDR1 is MNHNS and CDR2 SASEGT. This CDR3 spans 15 amino acids. CDR3 sequence reads: CASSVVQGARHIQYF.

This rearrangement joins TRBV5-1 to TRBJ2-5; as DNA is missing, the TRBD1 call by TCRdb cannot be tested. CDR3 length equals 16 residues. CDR1 is SGHRS, CDR2 YFSETQ, per germline. The chain's CDR3 is CASSRGPGQGDETQYF.

The chain has TRBV16 and TRBJ2-7; TCRdb designates TRBD1, a call that cannot be tested without DNA. Germline assignment: CDR1 KGHSY and CDR2 FQNENV. The CDR3 is made up of 14 amino acids. The CDR3 loop is CASSHRGAGWEQYF.

J is TRBJ2-2 and V is TRBV12-3 or TRBV12-4; the D call from TCRdb, TRBD1, cannot be confirmed without DNA. The CDR3 is 13 residues long. This chain's CDR3 is CASRTGNAGELFF.

The chain recombines TRBV12-3 or TRBV12-4 with TRBJ1-1; TCRdb gives TRBD1 as the D gene, but with no DNA this cannot be confirmed. CDR3 length equals 14 residues. The CDR3 is CASSPLVKGAEAFF.

This chain's CDR3 is CASSSPRAGINEQFF. The chain carries TRBV7-2 and TRBJ2-1; the TRBD1 assignment by TCRdb is unverifiable without DNA. CDR3 length: 15 residues. Germline loops: CDR1 SGHTA, CDR2 FQGNSA.

The chain links TRBV13 to TRBJ2-1; absent DNA, TCRdb's TRBD2 call cannot be checked. Germline V gene sequence: CDR1 PRHDT, CDR2 FYEKMQ (reference sequence). The CDR3 consists of 16 residues. CDR3 in amino acids: CASSLLLAGGRDEQFF.

J is TRBJ1-5 and V is TRBV5-1; without DNA, the TCRdb call of TRBD1 cannot be checked. There are 17 residues in the CDR3. Germline V gene lookup returns CDR1 SGHRS and CDR2 YFSETQ. CDR3 protein: CASSLGTGDQLYQPQHF.

The chain employs TRBV7-8 and TRBJ2-5. Germline CDR1 and CDR2: SGHVS and FQNEAQ. The CDR3 is 13 amino acids. This CDR3 is CASSLQVEETQYF.

This chain uses TRBV12-3 or TRBV12-4 with TRBJ2-4; TCRdb calls TRBD1, which cannot be checked without DNA. This CDR3 has 17 amino acids. The chain's CDR3 is CASSPTGQLLAKNIQYF.

The chain joins TRBV11-2 to TRBJ1-2; TCRdb calls TRBD1, which cannot be checked without DNA. The CDR3 spans 14 residues. From germline, CDR1 is SGHAT and CDR2 FQNNGV. The chain's CDR3 is CASSLAGTGDGYTF.

The rearrangement links TRBV28 to TRBJ2-7; the TRBD2 assignment by TCRdb is unverifiable without DNA. The germline CDR1 and CDR2 sequences are MDHEN and SYDVKM. The CDR3 runs to 14 residues. CDR3 region: CASSFTTGRGEQYF.

The chain recombines TRBV20-1 with TRBJ1-6. Germline values: CDR1 DFQATT, CDR2 SNEGSKA (reference sequence). CDR3 length: 16 amino acids. This CDR3 is CSAPDQGSSYNSPLHF.

V gene TRBV7-8 combines with J gene TRBJ2-5; the D call from TCRdb, TRBD1, cannot be confirmed without DNA. Germline V lookup: CDR1 SGHVS, CDR2 FQNEAQ. This CDR3 region has 16 residues. CDR3 residues: CASSPLGATTVETQYF.

The chain joins TRBV7-7 to TRBJ2-2. Per the germline V gene, CDR1 is SSHAT and CDR2 is FNYEAQ (reference sequence). The CDR3 spans 15 residues. The CDR3: CASSFAGAHTGELFF.

The rearrangement links TRBV24-1 to TRBJ2-2; TCRdb selects TRBD1, and the lack of DNA leaves this call unchecked. The germline V gene encodes CDR1 KGHDR and CDR2 SFDVKD. This CDR3 is 12 amino acids long. CDR3 region: CASGGNTGELFF.

The chain couples TRBV20-1 to TRBJ2-1; the D call of TRBD2 rests on TCRdb alone, since no DNA is present to check it. CDR3 length: 18 residues. The germline V gene encodes CDR1 DFQATT and CDR2 SNEGSKA (reference sequence). CDR3 sequence: CSARGGLAGRSSYNEQFF.

V and J are TRBV5-1 and TRBJ2-3; lacking DNA, the TRBD2 call made by TCRdb goes unchecked. The CDR3 contains 19 residues. Germline CDR1 and CDR2: SGHRS and YFSETQ. The CDR3: CASSLPPGLAGVNTDTQYF.

CDR3 residues: CASREGFYEQYF. This chain connects TRBV6-2 or TRBV6-3 to TRBJ2-7. Germline V CDR1 and CDR2: MNHEY, SVGEGT. This CDR3 region has 12 residues.